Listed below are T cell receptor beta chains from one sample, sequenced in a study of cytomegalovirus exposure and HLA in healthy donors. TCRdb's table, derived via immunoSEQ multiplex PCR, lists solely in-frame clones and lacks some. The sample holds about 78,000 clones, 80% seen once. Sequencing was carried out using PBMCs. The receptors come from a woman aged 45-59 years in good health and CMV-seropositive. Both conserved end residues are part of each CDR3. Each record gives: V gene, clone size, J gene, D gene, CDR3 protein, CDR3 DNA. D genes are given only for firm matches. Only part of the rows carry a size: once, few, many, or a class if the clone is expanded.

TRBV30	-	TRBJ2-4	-	CAWSKDADIQYF	TGTGCCTGGAGTAAAGATGCAGACATTCAGTACTTC
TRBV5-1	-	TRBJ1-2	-	CASSSDGKYGYTF	TGCGCCAGCAGTTCCGACGGGAAGTATGGCTACACCTTC
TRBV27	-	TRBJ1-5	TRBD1	CASSRDRGDYSNQPQHF	TGTGCCAGCAGCAGGGACAGGGGGGATTATAGCAATCAGCCCCAGCATTTT
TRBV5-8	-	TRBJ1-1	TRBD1	CASSPGQGWNTEAFF	TGTGCCAGCAGCCCAGGACAGGGCTGGAACACTGAAGCTTTCTTT
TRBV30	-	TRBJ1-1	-	CARAAGGTEAFF	TGTGCCCGTGCGGCAGGAGGGACTGAAGCTTTCTTT
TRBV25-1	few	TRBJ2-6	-	CASRGVGANVLTF	TGTGCCAGCAGAGGGGTCGGGGCCAACGTCCTGACTTTC
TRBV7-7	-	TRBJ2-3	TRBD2	CASSPLRGGTDTQYF	TGTGCTAGCAGCCCGCTGCGGGGGGGCACAGATACGCAGTATTTT
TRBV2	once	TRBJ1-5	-	CASRESYSNQPQHF	TGTGCCAGCAGGGAATCTTATAGCAATCAGCCCCAGCATTTT
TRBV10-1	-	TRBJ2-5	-	CASSVRRWETQYF	TGCGCCAGCAGTGTGCGGCGGTGGGAGACCCAGTACTTC
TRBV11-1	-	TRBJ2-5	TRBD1	CASSSGQGRETQYF	TGTGCCAGCAGCTCGGGACAGGGGAGAGAGACCCAGTACTTC
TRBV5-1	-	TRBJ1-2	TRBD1	CASSSDRANYGYTF	TGCGCCAGCAGCAGCGACAGGGCCAACTATGGCTACACCTTC
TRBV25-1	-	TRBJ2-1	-	CASSELGRGAEQFF	TGTGCCAGCAGTGAATTAGGCAGGGGTGCTGAGCAGTTCTTC
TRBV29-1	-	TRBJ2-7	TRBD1	CSVGTGTYEQYF	TGCAGCGTCGGGACAGGGACCTACGAGCAGTACTTC
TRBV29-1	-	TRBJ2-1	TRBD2	CSVVPPGLAGVGLFF	TGCAGCGTCGTCCCCCCGGGACTAGCGGGAGTGGGTCTGTTCTTC
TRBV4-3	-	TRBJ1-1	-	CASSQEATEAFF	TGCGCCAGCAGCCAAGAGGCCACTGAAGCTTTCTTT
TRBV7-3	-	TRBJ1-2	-	CASSLSRDTNYGYTF	TGTGCCAGCAGCCTCTCCCGGGACACCAACTATGGCTACACCTTC
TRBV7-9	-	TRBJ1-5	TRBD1	CASSRTGGGNQPQHF	TGTGCCAGCAGCCGGACAGGGGGAGGCAATCAGCCCCAGCATTTT
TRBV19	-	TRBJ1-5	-	CANLRGRGEMGGNQPQHF	TGTGCCAATCTCCGTGGGAGGGGAGAAATGGGAGGCAATCAGCCCCAGCATTTT
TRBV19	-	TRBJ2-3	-	CASKQAPSTDTQYF	TGTGCCAGTAAACAAGCGCCGAGCACAGATACGCAGTATTTT
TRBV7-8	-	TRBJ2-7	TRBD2	CASSLRSSGGPNSYEQYF	TGTGCCAGCAGCTTACGTTCTAGCGGGGGGCCGAACTCCTACGAGCAGTACTTC
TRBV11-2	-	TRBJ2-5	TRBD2	CASSLTTSGLETQYF	TGTGCCAGCAGCTTAACGACTAGCGGTTTAGAGACCCAGTACTTC
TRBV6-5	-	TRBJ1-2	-	CASSCGNSYGYTF	TGTGCCAGCAGTTGCGGGAACAGCTATGGCTACACCTTC
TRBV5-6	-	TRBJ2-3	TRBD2	CASSSTTGLAGGRGTQYF	TGTGCCAGCAGCTCTACTACGGGACTAGCGGGAGGGCGCGGTACGCAGTATTTT
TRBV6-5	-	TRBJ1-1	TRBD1	CASSTTGGDTEAFF	TGTGCCAGCAGTACGACAGGGGGGGACACTGAAGCTTTCTTT
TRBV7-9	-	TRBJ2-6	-	CASSLALRSGANVLTF	TGTGCCAGCAGCTTAGCTTTGCGCTCTGGGGCCAACGTCCTGACTTTC
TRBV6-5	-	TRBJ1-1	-	CASSSIPGQNTEAFF	TGTGCCAGCAGTTCTATTCCGGGACAGAACACTGAAGCTTTCTTT
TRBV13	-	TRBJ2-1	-	CASSPTVAPNEQFF	TGTGCCAGCAGCCCCACGGTCGCGCCCAATGAGCAGTTCTTC
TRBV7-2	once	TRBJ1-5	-	CASSLARFNQPQHF	TGTGCCAGCAGCTTAGCCAGGTTTAATCAGCCCCAGCATTTT
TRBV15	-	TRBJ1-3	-	CATSRDYRGAGNTIYF	TGTGCCACCAGCAGAGATTATCGGGGGGCTGGAAACACCATATATTTT
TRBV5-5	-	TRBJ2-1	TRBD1	CASSFRDRNEQFF	TGTGCCAGCAGCTTTCGGGACAGGAATGAGCAGTTCTTC
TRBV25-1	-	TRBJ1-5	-	CASTRGSGQPQHF	TGTGCCAGCACACGGGGAAGCGGGCAGCCCCAGCATTTT
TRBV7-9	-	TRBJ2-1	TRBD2	CASSPRTSRLQAQFF	TGTGCCAGCAGCCCGCGGACTAGCAGGCTCCAGGCGCAGTTCTTC
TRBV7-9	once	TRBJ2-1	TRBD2	CASSFTLADNEQFF	TGTGCCAGCAGCTTCACACTAGCGGACAATGAGCAGTTCTTC
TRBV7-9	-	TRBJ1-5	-	CASSLAAGNQPQHF	TGTGCCAGCAGCTTAGCAGCGGGCAATCAGCCCCAGCATTTT
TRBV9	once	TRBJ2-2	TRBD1	CASSVDGQGTGELFF	TGTGCCAGCAGCGTAGATGGACAGGGGACCGGGGAGCTGTTTTTT
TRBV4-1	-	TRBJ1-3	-	CASSTGWGSFSGNTIYF	TGCGCCAGCAGCACCGGCTGGGGCAGCTTCTCTGGAAACACCATATATTTT
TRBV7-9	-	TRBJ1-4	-	CASREVLSNEKLFF	TGTGCCAGCAGAGAGGTCTTGTCTAATGAAAAACTGTTTTTT